The rows below give T cell receptor beta chains drawn from one sample of a study of control samples from healthy donors and cancer patients. Assay: immunoSEQ multiplex PCR; the TCRdb copy retains only in-frame clones and omits some. Of over 150,000 clones listed, over 85% are singletons. Sequenced sample: blood. The receptors derive from a man in his forties in good health. CDR3s include the opening cysteine and the closing phenylalanine or tryptophan. D genes are given only for firm matches. Some rows have no size entry. The others give once, few or many, or a class for an expanded clone.

d_call: .; v_call: TRBV12-3/TRBV12-4; j_call: TRBJ2-3; clone_size: .; cdr3_length: 12; cdr3_aa: CASSPDLDTQYF; cdr3_nt: TGTGCCAGCAGCCCGGACTTAGATACGCAGTATTTT
d_call: .; v_call: TRBV25-1; j_call: TRBJ1-4; clone_size: .; cdr3_length: 14; cdr3_aa: CASSEAGLEEKLFF; cdr3_nt: TGTGCCAGCAGTGAGGCAGGGCTAGAGGAAAAACTGTTTTTT
d_call: .; v_call: TRBV10-3; j_call: TRBJ1-6; clone_size: .; cdr3_length: 14; cdr3_aa: CAISVGTDNSPLHF; cdr3_nt: TGTGCCATCAGTGTAGGGACGGATAATTCACCCCTCCACTTT
d_call: .; v_call: TRBV15; j_call: TRBJ2-5; clone_size: .; cdr3_length: 13; cdr3_aa: CATSRDGQETQYF; cdr3_nt: TGTGCCACCAGCAGGGACGGCCAAGAGACCCAGTACTTC
d_call: TRBD1; v_call: TRBV6-6; j_call: TRBJ1-1; clone_size: .; cdr3_length: 15; cdr3_aa: CASSYSGQGATEAFF; cdr3_nt: TGTGCCAGCAGTTACTCGGGGCAGGGGGCCACTGAAGCTTTCTTT
d_call: .; v_call: TRBV7-2; j_call: TRBJ2-7; clone_size: .; cdr3_length: 11; cdr3_aa: CASSLAVEQYF; cdr3_nt: TGTGCCAGCAGCTTAGCGGTCGAGCAGTACTTC
d_call: TRBD1; v_call: TRBV19; j_call: TRBJ2-3; clone_size: .; cdr3_length: 15; cdr3_aa: CASSRDRGSTDTQYF; cdr3_nt: TGTGCCAGTAGTAGGGACAGGGGTTCGACAGATACGCAGTATTTT
d_call: TRBD2; v_call: TRBV7-2; j_call: TRBJ2-7; clone_size: .; cdr3_length: 18; cdr3_aa: CASSLEGAQLAEPYEQYF; cdr3_nt: TGTGCCAGCAGCTTAGAGGGAGCGCAACTAGCGGAACCCTACGAGCAGTACTTC
d_call: .; v_call: TRBV21-1; j_call: TRBJ1-5; clone_size: .; cdr3_length: 16; cdr3_aa: CASSKAEGRSNQPQHF; cdr3_nt: TGTGCCAGCAGCAAAGCGGAGGGAAGGAGCAATCAGCCCCAGCATTTT
d_call: TRBD2; v_call: TRBV5-6; j_call: TRBJ2-3; clone_size: .; cdr3_length: 15; cdr3_aa: CASSLVAGHTDTQYF; cdr3_nt: TGTGCCAGCAGCTTGGTAGCGGGGCACACAGATACGCAGTATTTT
d_call: TRBD1; v_call: TRBV28; j_call: TRBJ2-3; clone_size: .; cdr3_length: 16; cdr3_aa: CASSLGGTGVQDTQYF; cdr3_nt: TGTGCCAGCAGTCTGGGAGGGACAGGGGTTCAAGATACGCAGTATTTT
d_call: .; v_call: TRBV6-5; j_call: TRBJ1-1; clone_size: .; cdr3_length: 13; cdr3_aa: CASGDIENTEAFF; cdr3_nt: TGTGCCAGCGGGGACATAGAGAACACTGAAGCTTTCTTT
d_call: .; v_call: TRBV7-2; j_call: TRBJ2-1; clone_size: .; cdr3_length: 15; cdr3_aa: CASSLLGGPPSEQFF; cdr3_nt: TGTGCCAGCAGCTTACTGGGGGGGCCTCCTAGTGAGCAGTTCTTC
d_call: TRBD1; v_call: TRBV6-1; j_call: TRBJ1-2; clone_size: .; cdr3_length: 16; cdr3_aa: CASSDPGGQAIYGYTF; cdr3_nt: TGTGCCAGCAGTGATCCAGGGGGACAGGCTATCTATGGCTACACCTTC
d_call: .; v_call: TRBV11-3; j_call: TRBJ1-6; clone_size: .; cdr3_length: 13; cdr3_aa: CASSFTGNSPLHF; cdr3_nt: TGTGCCAGCAGCTTTACAGGCAATTCACCCCTCCACTTT
d_call: TRBD1; v_call: TRBV9; j_call: TRBJ1-1; clone_size: .; cdr3_length: 16; cdr3_aa: CASSGRQGVGNTEAFF; cdr3_nt: TGTGCCAGCAGCGGACGACAGGGAGTAGGAAACACTGAAGCTTTCTTT
d_call: .; v_call: TRBV4-3; j_call: TRBJ2-1; clone_size: .; cdr3_length: 16; cdr3_aa: CASSQDSGTYGNEQFF; cdr3_nt: TGCGCCAGCAGCCAAGATTCCGGGACCTACGGGAATGAGCAGTTCTTC
d_call: .; v_call: TRBV6-6; j_call: TRBJ1-5; clone_size: .; cdr3_length: 13; cdr3_aa: CASSSRNHQPQHF; cdr3_nt: TGTGCCAGCAGTTCCCGGAATCATCAGCCCCAGCATTTT
d_call: .; v_call: TRBV28; j_call: TRBJ2-1; clone_size: .; cdr3_length: 15; cdr3_aa: CASSFRGAPDNEQFF; cdr3_nt: TGTGCCAGCAGTTTTAGGGGGGCCCCGGACAATGAGCAGTTCTTC
d_call: TRBD1; v_call: TRBV2; j_call: TRBJ1-5; clone_size: .; cdr3_length: 15; cdr3_aa: CASSRQGRGNQPQHF; cdr3_nt: TGTGCCAGCAGTAGACAGGGCCGAGGGAATCAGCCCCAGCATTTT
d_call: TRBD1; v_call: TRBV19; j_call: TRBJ2-5; clone_size: .; cdr3_length: 15; cdr3_aa: CASSTAGTGGETQYF; cdr3_nt: TGTGCCAGTAGCACTGCCGGGACAGGCGGAGAGACCCAGTACTTC
d_call: .; v_call: TRBV28; j_call: TRBJ1-2; clone_size: .; cdr3_length: 13; cdr3_aa: CASFGPPNYGYTF; cdr3_nt: TGTGCCAGCTTTGGCCCTCCTAACTATGGCTACACCTTC
d_call: .; v_call: TRBV19; j_call: TRBJ2-7; clone_size: .; cdr3_length: 14; cdr3_aa: CASSNPPSGYEQYF; cdr3_nt: TGTGCCAGTAGTAATCCTCCCTCGGGGTACGAGCAGTACTTC
d_call: .; v_call: TRBV5-1; j_call: TRBJ2-7; clone_size: .; cdr3_length: 15; cdr3_aa: CASSPGPGPTYEQYF; cdr3_nt: TGCGCCAGCAGCCCCGGGCCAGGGCCGACCTACGAGCAGTACTTC
d_call: .; v_call: TRBV7-8; j_call: TRBJ2-1; clone_size: .; cdr3_length: 16; cdr3_aa: CASSLRPGESDNEQFF; cdr3_nt: TGTGCCAGCAGCCTAAGGCCGGGAGAGAGTGACAATGAGCAGTTCTTC
d_call: .; v_call: TRBV28; j_call: TRBJ1-2; clone_size: .; cdr3_length: 12; cdr3_aa: CASSSSLDGYTF; cdr3_nt: TGTGCCAGCAGTTCCAGCCTCGATGGCTACACCTTC
d_call: .; v_call: TRBV2; j_call: TRBJ1-1; clone_size: .; cdr3_length: 11; cdr3_aa: CASRVIAEAFF; cdr3_nt: TGTGCCAGCAGGGTAATAGCTGAAGCTTTCTTT
d_call: TRBD2; v_call: TRBV5-1; j_call: TRBJ2-1; clone_size: .; cdr3_length: 17; cdr3_aa: CASSLTTSGQANNEQFF; cdr3_nt: TGCGCCAGCAGCCTCACGACTAGCGGACAAGCTAACAATGAGCAGTTCTTC
d_call: .; v_call: TRBV6-1; j_call: TRBJ1-5; clone_size: .; cdr3_length: 17; cdr3_aa: CASSEARSRTSNQPQHF; cdr3_nt: TGTGCCAGCAGTGAAGCGAGGTCCCGAACGAGCAATCAGCCCCAGCATTTT
d_call: .; v_call: TRBV5-1; j_call: TRBJ2-1; clone_size: once; cdr3_length: 16; cdr3_aa: CASSLARGGPGNEQFF; cdr3_nt: TGCGCCAGCAGCTTGGCCAGGGGGGGGCCTGGGAATGAGCAGTTCTTC
d_call: .; v_call: TRBV29-1; j_call: TRBJ1-1; clone_size: .; cdr3_length: 12; cdr3_aa: CSVVMLNTEAFF; cdr3_nt: TGCAGCGTTGTTATGCTGAACACTGAAGCTTTCTTT
d_call: .; v_call: TRBV7-9; j_call: TRBJ1-2; clone_size: .; cdr3_length: 13; cdr3_aa: CASSFDMAYGYTF; cdr3_nt: TGTGCCAGCAGCTTCGACATGGCCTATGGCTACACCTTC